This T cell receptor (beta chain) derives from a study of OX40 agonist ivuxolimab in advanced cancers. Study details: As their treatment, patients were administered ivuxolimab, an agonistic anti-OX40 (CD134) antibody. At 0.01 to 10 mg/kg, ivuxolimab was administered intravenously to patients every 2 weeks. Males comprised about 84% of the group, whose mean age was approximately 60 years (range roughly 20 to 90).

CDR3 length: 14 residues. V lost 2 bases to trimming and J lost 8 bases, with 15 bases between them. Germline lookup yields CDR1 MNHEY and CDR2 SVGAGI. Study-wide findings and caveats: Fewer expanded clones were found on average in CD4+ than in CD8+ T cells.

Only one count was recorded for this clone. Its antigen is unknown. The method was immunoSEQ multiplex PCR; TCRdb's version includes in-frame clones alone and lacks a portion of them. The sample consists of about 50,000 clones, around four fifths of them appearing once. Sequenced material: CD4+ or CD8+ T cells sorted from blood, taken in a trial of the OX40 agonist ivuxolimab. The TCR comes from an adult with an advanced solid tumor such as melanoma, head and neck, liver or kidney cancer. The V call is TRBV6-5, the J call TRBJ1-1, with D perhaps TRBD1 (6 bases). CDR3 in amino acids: CASSYGTYPVEAFF. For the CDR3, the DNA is TGTGCCAGCAGTTACGGGACATACCCCGTCGAAGCTTTCTTT.